Included here is one TCR beta chain sequence, with context. The data derive from a study of blood T cell repertoires in COVID-19. At the level of the study: The samples span acute and convalescent COVID-19 from the United States, Italy and Spain. PBMCs, B-cell-depleted T cells, or T cells were the source of the cDNA or gDNA that made up the material.

The CDR3 length is 15 residues. V gave up 9 bases and J gave up 0 bases, with 16 bases separating them. Looked up from germline, CDR1 is SGHRS and CDR2 is YFSETQ. Original data processing: Reference gene primer amplification gave nucleated cell count estimates. The assay was immunoSEQ multiplex PCR, and TCRdb's table has in-frame clones only and misses some. That table gives V, J and clone size, and the DNA gave D and trimming. This sample carries about 78,000 clones, over 75% of them seen once, and the ten largest clones take around 0.77%. This TCR derives from a woman over 75 with acute or convalescent COVID-19. Sequencing was performed on peripheral blood. The chain carries TRBV5-1 and TRBJ1-5; no definite D call. CDR3 in amino acids: CANSPDGDSNQPQHF. CDR3 nucleotides: TGCGCCAACAGTCCGGACGGGGATAGCAATCAGCCCCAGCATTTT.